This T cell receptor beta chain was retrieved from a study of blood T cell repertoires in COVID-19. Study details: Nucleic acid was either cDNA or gDNA, and it came from T cells, B-cell-depleted T cells, or PBMCs.

Measured with immunoSEQ multiplex PCR; TCRdb has only the in-frame clones, and not every one. The repertoire holds approximately 120,000 clones, with 84% as singletons. CDR3 length: 13 residues. The V gene lost 3 bases and the J gene lost 5 bases, with 7 bases spanning the gap. The specimen sequenced was peripheral blood. The chain combines TRBV12-3 or TRBV12-4 with TRBJ1-4; tentatively, D is TRBD1 (6 bases). The TCR originated in a woman between 45 and 60 years old with acute or convalescent COVID-19. In nucleotides, the CDR3 is TGTGCCAGCAGTTTCACAGGGAATGAAAAACTGTTTTTT. Protein: CASSFTGNEKLFF.